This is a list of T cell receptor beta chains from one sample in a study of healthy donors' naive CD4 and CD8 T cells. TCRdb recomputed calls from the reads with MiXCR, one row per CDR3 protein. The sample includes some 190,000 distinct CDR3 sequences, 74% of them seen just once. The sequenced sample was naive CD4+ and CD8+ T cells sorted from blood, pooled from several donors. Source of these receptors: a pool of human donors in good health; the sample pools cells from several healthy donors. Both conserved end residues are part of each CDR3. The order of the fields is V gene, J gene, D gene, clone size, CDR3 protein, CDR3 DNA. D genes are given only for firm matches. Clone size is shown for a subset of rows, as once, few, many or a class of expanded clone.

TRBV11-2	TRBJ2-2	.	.	CASSLVGGLGTGELFF	TGTGCCAGCAGCTTAGTGGGCGGGCTTGGGACCGGGGAGCTGTTTTTT
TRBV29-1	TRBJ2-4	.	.	CSTGEAKNIQYF	TGCAGCACGGGGGAGGCCAAAAACATTCAGTACTTC
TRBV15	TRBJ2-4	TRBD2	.	CATSRELAGDVIQYF	TGTGCCACCAGCAGAGAACTAGCGGGAGATGTCATTCAGTACTTC
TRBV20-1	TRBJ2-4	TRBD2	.	CSAVDPAGKNIQYF	TGCAGTGCTGTAGACCCAGCGGGGAAAAACATTCAGTACTTC
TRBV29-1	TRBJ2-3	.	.	CSATTFLADTQYF	TGCAGCGCTACGACCTTTTTGGCAGATACGCAGTATTTT
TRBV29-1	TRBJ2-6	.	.	CSVESDFGANVLTF	TGCAGCGTTGAAAGCGATTTTGGGGCCAACGTCCTGACTTTC
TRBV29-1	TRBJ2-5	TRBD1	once	CSVEEQGPARETQYF	TGCAGCGTTGAAGAACAGGGGCCCGCGAGGGAGACCCAGTACTTC
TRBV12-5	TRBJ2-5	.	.	CASGLVAGVAETQYF	TGTGCTAGTGGTTTGGTAGCAGGGGTAGCAGAGACCCAGTACTTC
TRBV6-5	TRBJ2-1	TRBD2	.	CASSSLAGGYNEQFF	TGTGCCAGCAGTTCGCTAGCGGGAGGGTACAATGAGCAGTTCTTC
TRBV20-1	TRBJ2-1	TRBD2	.	CSASPTSGRHNEQFF	TGCAGTGCTAGCCCTACTAGCGGGAGACACAATGAGCAGTTCTTC
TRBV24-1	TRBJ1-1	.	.	CATSAEGNTEAFF	TGTGCCACCAGTGCCGAGGGGAACACTGAAGCTTTCTTT
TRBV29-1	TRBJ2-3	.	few	CSVEDRRPTSTDTQYF	TGCAGCGTAGAAGACCGCCGACCAACTAGCACAGATACGCAGTATTTT
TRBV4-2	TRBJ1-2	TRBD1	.	CASSQDRQGINGYTF	TGTGCCAGCAGCCAGGATAGACAGGGAATAAATGGCTACACCTTC
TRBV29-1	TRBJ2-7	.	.	CSVELRLREQYF	TGCAGCGTTGAACTAAGACTGCGGGAGCAGTACTTC
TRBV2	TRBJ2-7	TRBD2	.	CASSEERGTSYEQYF	TGTGCCAGCAGTGAGGAGCGGGGAACCTCCTACGAGCAGTACTTC
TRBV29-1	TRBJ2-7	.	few	CSAEGMESYEQYF	TGCAGCGCCGAGGGGATGGAGTCCTACGAGCAGTACTTC